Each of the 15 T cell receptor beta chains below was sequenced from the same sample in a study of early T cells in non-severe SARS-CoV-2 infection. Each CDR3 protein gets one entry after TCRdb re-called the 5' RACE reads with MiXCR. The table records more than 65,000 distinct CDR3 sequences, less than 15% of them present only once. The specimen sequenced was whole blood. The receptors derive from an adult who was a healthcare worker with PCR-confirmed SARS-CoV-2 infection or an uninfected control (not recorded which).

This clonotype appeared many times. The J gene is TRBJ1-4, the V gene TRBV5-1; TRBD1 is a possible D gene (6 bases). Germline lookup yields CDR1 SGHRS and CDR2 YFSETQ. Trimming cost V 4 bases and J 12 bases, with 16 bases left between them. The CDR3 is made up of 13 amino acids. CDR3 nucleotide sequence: TGCGCCAGCAGCCTCGGACAGCCGGGGGAACTGTTTTTT. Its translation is CASSLGQPGELFF.

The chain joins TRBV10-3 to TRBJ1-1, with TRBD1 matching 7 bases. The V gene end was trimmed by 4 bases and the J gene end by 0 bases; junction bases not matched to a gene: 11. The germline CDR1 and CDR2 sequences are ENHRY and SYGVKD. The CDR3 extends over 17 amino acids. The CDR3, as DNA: TGTGCCATCAGTGGCCCGCCGGGACAGAATATGAACACTGAAGCTTTCTTT. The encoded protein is CAISGPPGQNMNTEAFF.

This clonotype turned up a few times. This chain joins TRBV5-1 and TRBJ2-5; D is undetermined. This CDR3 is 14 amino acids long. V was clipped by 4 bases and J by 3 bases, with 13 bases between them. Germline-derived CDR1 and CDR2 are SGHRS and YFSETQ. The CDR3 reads CASSVSIIEETQYF. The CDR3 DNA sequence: TGCGCCAGCAGCGTTTCTATAATTGAAGAGACCCAGTACTTC.

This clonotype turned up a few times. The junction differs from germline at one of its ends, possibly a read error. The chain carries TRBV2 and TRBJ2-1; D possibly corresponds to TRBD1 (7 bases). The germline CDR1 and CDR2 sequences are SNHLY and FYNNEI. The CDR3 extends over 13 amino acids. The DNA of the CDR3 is TGTGCCAGCAGTGCCCAGGGGGAGGCCCTCGAGAACTTC. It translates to CASSAQGEALENF.

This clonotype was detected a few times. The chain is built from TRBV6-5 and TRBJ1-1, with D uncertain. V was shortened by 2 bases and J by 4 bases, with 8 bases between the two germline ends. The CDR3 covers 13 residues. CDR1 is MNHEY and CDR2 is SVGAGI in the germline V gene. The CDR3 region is CASSYVVSTEAFF. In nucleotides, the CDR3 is TGTGCCAGCAGTTACGTGGTGAGCACTGAAGCTTTCTTT.

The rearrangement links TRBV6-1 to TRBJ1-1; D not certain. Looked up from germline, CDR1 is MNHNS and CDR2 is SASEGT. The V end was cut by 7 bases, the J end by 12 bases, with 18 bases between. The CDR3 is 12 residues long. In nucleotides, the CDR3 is TGTGCCAGCATCCAGTGGGGTTTCTCGACTTTCTTT. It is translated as CASIQWGFSTFF.

CDR3 amino acids: CSVGNTEAFF. In DNA, the CDR3 is TGCAGCGTTGGGAACACTGAAGCTTTCTTT. This chain links TRBV29-1 with TRBJ1-1; no reliable D call. The CDR3 totals 10 residues. Germline V gene lookup returns CDR1 SQVTM and CDR2 ANQGSEA. V was shortened by 4 bases and J by 1 base, with 1 base between the two germline ends.

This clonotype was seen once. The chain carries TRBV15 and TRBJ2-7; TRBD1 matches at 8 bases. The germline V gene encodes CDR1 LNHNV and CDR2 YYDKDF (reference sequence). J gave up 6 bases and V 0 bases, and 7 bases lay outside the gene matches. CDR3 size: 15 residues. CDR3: CATSREMDRELEQYF. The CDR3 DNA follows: TGTGCCACCAGCAGAGAAATGGACAGGGAGCTCGAGCAGTACTTC.

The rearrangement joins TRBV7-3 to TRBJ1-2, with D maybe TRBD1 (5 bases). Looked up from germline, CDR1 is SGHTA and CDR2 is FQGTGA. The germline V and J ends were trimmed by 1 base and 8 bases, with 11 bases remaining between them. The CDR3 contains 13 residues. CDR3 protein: CASSLSSGEGYTF. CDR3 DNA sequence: TGTGCCAGCAGCTTAAGCTCGGGGGAAGGCTACACCTTC.

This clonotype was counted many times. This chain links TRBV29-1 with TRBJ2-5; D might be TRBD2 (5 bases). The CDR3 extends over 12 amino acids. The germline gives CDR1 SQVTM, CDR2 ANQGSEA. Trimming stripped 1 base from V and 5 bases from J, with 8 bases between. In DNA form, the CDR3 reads TGCAGCGTTGAAGCTAGGGAGGAGACCCAGTACTTC. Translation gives CSVEAREETQYF.

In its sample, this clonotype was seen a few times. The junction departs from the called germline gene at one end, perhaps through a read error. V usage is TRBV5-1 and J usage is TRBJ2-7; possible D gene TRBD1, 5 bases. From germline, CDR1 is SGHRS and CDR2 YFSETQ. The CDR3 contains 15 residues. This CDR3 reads CASSRQPGPHYEQYF. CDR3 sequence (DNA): TGTGCCAGCAGTCGGCAACCAGGGCCTCACTACGAGCAGTACTTC.

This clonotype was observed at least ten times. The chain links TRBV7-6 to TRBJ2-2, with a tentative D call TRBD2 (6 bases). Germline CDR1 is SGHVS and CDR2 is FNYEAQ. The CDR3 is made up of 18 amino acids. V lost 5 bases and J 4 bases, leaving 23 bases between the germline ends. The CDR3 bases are TGTGCCAGCAGCCCCACCCTGGGACTCCTCCTAAGCACCGGGGAGCTGTTTTTT. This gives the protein CASSPTLGLLLSTGELFF.

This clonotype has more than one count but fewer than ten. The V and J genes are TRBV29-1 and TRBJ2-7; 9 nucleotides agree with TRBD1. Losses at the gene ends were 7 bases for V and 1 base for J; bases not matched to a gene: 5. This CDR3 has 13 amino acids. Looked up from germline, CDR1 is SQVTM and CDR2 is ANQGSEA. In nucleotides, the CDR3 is TGCAGCGCTTGGACAGGGGATTCCTACGAGCAGTACTTC. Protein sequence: CSAWTGDSYEQYF.

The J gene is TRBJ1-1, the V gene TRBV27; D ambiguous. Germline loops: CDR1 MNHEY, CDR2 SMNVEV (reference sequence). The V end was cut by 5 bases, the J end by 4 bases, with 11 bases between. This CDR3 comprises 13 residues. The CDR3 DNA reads TGTGCCAGCAGTCCAATGATGGGCACTGAAGCTTTCTTT. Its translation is CASSPMMGTEAFF.

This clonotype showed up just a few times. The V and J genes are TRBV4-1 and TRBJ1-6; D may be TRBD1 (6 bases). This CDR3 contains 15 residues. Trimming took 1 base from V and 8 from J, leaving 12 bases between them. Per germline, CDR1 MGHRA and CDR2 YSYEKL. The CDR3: CASSQGGGDDSPLHF. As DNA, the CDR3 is TGCGCCAGCAGCCAAGGAGGGGGAGACGATTCACCCCTCCACTTT.